These T cell receptor beta chains were read from a single sample in a study of cytomegalovirus exposure and HLA in healthy donors. Assay: immunoSEQ multiplex PCR; the TCRdb copy retains only in-frame clones and omits some. Seen here are around 200,000 clones, around three quarters observed once, and the top ten hold approximately 2%. Sequenced material: PBMCs. These receptors came from a man younger than 45 in good health and CMV-seronegative. Each CDR3 is given without its conserved first and last residue. Not all rows give a size; the values are once, few, many and, for expanded clones, a class.

v_gene | abundance | CDR3aa
TRBV4-2 | - | ASSQDEGQSFYEQY
TRBV7-9 | - | ASSSGLAGLYNEQF
TRBV4-2 | - | ASSQVSGLGGSRETQY
TRBV5-4 | - | ASSPYGGATNEKLF
TRBV19 | - | ASSSGASSAYEQY
TRBV19 | - | ASSTPVSIYNEQF
TRBV4-1 | - | ASSLGLASYEQY
TRBV14 | few | ASSQWTSGNTGELF
TRBV19 | - | ASTPTGTSGYT
TRBV5-1 | - | ASSPFGETSGNTIY